This T cell receptor (beta chain) was profiled in a study of synovial regulatory T cells in juvenile arthritis. As for the study in general: One patient received methotrexate plus infliximab; one lacked treatment information.

Here immunoSEQ multiplex PCR was the method, and the copy in TCRdb shows in-frame clones only, minus some. The sample includes several thousand clones. Of note for this clone: Its specificity is unknown.

Study conclusions and caveats: Inflammation-associated Treg cells in blood had less TCR diversity than the remaining blood Treg cells. Synovial Treg CDR3 sequences overlapped more with iaTregs than other circulating Tregs.

What was sequenced was Treg cells from blood. The subset: remaining (HLA-DR-negative) circulating blood Treg cells. This clonotype was sampled from a donor aged 2-29 years with juvenile idiopathic arthritis.

The CDR3 spells CASSFGGSTDTQYF. The chain uses TRBV11-3 and TRBJ2-3; TCRdb outputs TRBD2, but without DNA this stays unchecked. Germline CDR1 SGHNT, CDR2 YENEEA. The CDR3 is made up of 14 amino acids. DNA is not on record.